A single sample gave rise to the 5 T cell receptor beta chains below, sequenced in a study of patients and donors after allogeneic stem cell transplantation. Each CDR3 protein gets one entry after TCRdb re-called the RT-PCR reads with MiXCR. Seen here are approximately 12,000 distinct CDR3 sequences, around 25% observed once, and the top ten hold roughly half. Sequenced sample: blood, either unsorted or a sorted T cell fraction (not recorded which). The receptors come from a human donor who was either an allogeneic HSCT recipient or a stem cell or donor lymphocyte infusion donor (not recorded which). It is not recorded whose cells these are; they may come from a transplant donor.

The gene calls are TRBV7-6 and TRBJ2-7; 8 nucleotides agree with TRBD1. The CDR3 contains 13 residues. After removal of 5 bases from V and 3 bases from J, the junction contained 3 bases not matched to a gene. The germline CDR1 and CDR2 sequences are SGHVS and FNYEAQ. The DNA of the CDR3 is TGTGCCAGCAGCCACGACAGGGGCTACGAGCAGTACTTC. Protein sequence: CASSHDRGYEQYF.

This clonotype occurred a few times. V and J are TRBV6-2 or TRBV6-3 and TRBJ2-7, with 9 nucleotides matching TRBD2. Germline trimming cut 4 bases from V and 4 bases from J; bases unmatched to any gene: 2. The CDR3 runs to 13 residues. In germline, CDR1 is MNHEY, CDR2 SVGEGT. This CDR3 is CASSFSGSYEQYF. The CDR3 bases are TGTGCCAGCAGTTTTAGCGGGAGTTACGAGCAGTACTTC.

About this clonotype: It may be a read error: a sequence one base away is much more abundant. The chain carries TRBV27 and TRBJ1-5; D gene unclear. This CDR3 region has 13 residues. Germline CDR1 reads MNHEY; CDR2 reads SMNVEV (reference sequence). CDR3 in DNA: TGTGTCAGCAGTTTAGACGGTAATCAGCCCCAGCATTTT. Protein product: CVSSLDGNQPQHF.

Sample share makes this clonotype medium-sized. The CDR3, as DNA: TGCGCCAGCAGCAGTGTACCAGGCTCTGGAAACACCATATATTTT. Protein sequence: CASSSVPGSGNTIYF. V usage is TRBV5-1 and J usage is TRBJ1-3; D gene unclear. The V gene lost 4 bases and the J gene lost 0 bases, with 11 bases spanning the gap. The CDR3 runs 15 residues. The germline gives CDR1 SGHRS, CDR2 YFSETQ.

This clonotype was found a few times. The chain has TRBV6-5 and TRBJ2-3, with 9 bases lining up with TRBD1. CDR3 length: 15 amino acids. Germline CDR1 is MNHEY and CDR2 is SVGAGI. Unmatched junction bases numbered 7, after V lost 5 bases and J lost 4 bases. The CDR3 nucleotides are TGTGCCAGCAGTCTTCTGGGACAGGGATCAGATACGCAGTATTTT. This sequence encodes CASSLLGQGSDTQYF.